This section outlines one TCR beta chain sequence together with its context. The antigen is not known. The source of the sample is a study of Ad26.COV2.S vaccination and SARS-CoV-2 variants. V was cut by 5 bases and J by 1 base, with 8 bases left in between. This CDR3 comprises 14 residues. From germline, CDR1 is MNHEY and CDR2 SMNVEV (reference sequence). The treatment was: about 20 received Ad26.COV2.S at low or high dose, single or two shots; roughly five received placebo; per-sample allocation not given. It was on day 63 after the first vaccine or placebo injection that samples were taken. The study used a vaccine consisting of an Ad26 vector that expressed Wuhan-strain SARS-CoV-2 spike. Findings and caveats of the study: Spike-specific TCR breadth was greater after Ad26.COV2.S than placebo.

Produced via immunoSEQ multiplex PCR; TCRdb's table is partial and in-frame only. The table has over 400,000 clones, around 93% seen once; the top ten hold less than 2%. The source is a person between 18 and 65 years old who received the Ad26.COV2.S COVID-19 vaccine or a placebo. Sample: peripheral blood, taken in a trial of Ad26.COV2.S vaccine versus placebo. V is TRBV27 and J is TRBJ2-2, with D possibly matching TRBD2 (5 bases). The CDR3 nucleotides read TGTGCCAGCAGTGGGAGAGGGAACACCGGGGAGCTGTTTTTT. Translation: CASSGRGNTGELFF.